The T cell receptor (beta chain) described here comes from a study of cytomegalovirus exposure and HLA in healthy donors. Study-wide context: The Caucasian-associated ancestry cluster held roughly 81% of more than 350 genotyped donors.

The PCR was carried out with 60 Vbeta primers and 13 Jbeta primers. TCRdb's copy holds only in-frame clones and misses some; the assay was immunoSEQ multiplex PCR. The sample comprises 200,000 or so clones, approximately 83% of which are singletons, and around 1.5% rests with the top ten. The study, taken as a whole, reports: Reports indicated that the classifier achieved high specificity and sensitivity in diagnosing cytomegalovirus status. A few CMV-associated chains were confirmed in vitro to be specific for CMV antigens. Previously analyzed data showed that most TCR beta V segments were productive at a frequency of about 87% or about 30%.

The CDR3 is made up of 13 amino acids. The V end lost 3 bases, the J end lost 4 bases, and 9 bases lay between the germline ends. Germline CDR1 and CDR2: MNHEY and SMNVEV (reference sequence). In the case of this clone: Its antigen is not identified.

The chain links TRBV27 to TRBJ1-2, with D unresolved. The source is a girl aged 10 to 17 in good health and CMV-seronegative. Sequenced material: PBMCs. The CDR3 DNA is TGTGCCAGCAGTTTGAGGGAACCCTATGGCTACACCTTC. Protein: CASSLREPYGYTF.